Below are 3 T cell receptor beta chains sequenced from a single sample in a study of control samples from healthy donors and cancer patients. Produced via immunoSEQ multiplex PCR; TCRdb's table is partial and in-frame only. The table includes fewer than 500,000 clones, 75% to 95% detected once. Sequenced sample: PBMCs. The receptors come from a man aged 35 to 55 with head and neck cancer.

V is TRBV7-8 and J is TRBJ2-7; tentatively, D is TRBD1 (6 bases). Germline CDR1 reads SGHVS; CDR2 reads FQNEAQ. Trimming left V 5 bases short and J 5 bases short, with 13 bases between. This CDR3 is built from 13 residues. In nucleotides, the CDR3 is TGTGCCAGCAGCCAACAGGGACCGAACGAGCAGTACTTC. Its translation is CASSQQGPNEQYF.

The gene calls are TRBV3-1 (or the pseudogene TRBV3-2) and TRBJ2-3, with 11 bases lining up with TRBD2. This CDR3 contains 16 residues. Trimming took 0 bases from V and 2 from J; bases not matched to a gene: 1. Germline V gene sequence: CDR1 LGHDT, CDR2 YNNKEL (reference sequence). The CDR3 coding sequence is TGTGCCAGCAGCCAAGAGACTAGCGGGAACACAGATACGCAGTATTTT. This translates into CASSQETSGNTDTQYF.

The chain employs TRBV19 and TRBJ1-1; D remains unclear. CDR3 length: 13 residues. The V and J ends lost 4 bases and 4 bases respectively, with 10 bases between them. In germline, CDR1 is LNHDA, CDR2 SQIVND (reference sequence). The CDR3 spells CASSTTSITEAFF. The CDR3 coding sequence is TGTGCCAGTAGTACGACCTCGATCACTGAAGCTTTCTTT.